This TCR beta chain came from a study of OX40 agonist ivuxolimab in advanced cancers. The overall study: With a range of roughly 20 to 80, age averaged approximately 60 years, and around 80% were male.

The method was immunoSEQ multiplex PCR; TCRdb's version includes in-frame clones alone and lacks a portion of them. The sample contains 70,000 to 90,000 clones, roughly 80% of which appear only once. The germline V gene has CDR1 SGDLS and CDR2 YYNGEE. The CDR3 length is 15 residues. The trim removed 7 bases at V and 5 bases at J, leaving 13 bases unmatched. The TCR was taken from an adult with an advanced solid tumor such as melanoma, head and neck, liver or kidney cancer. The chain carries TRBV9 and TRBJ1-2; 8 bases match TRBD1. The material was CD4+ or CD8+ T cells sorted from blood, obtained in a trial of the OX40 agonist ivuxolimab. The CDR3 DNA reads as TGTGCCAGCGGGGGACCAGGGGGCGCACTGTATGGCTACACCTTC. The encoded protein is CASGGPGGALYGYTF.